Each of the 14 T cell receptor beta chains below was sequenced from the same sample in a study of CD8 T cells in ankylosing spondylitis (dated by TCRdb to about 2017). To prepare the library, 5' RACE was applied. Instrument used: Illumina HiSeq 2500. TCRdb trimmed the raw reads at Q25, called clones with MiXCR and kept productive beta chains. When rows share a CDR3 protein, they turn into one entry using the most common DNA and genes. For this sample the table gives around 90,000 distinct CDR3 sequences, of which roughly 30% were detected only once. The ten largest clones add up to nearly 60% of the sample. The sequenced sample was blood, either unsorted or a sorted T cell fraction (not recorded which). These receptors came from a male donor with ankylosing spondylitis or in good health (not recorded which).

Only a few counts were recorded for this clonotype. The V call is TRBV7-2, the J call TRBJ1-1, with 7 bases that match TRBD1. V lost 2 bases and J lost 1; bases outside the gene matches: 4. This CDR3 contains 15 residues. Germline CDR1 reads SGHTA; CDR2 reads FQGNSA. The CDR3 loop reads CASSLPGQKNTEAFF. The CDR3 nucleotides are TGTGCCAGCAGCTTACCGGGACAGAAGAACACTGAAGCTTTCTTT.

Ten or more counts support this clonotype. The CDR3 loop is CSARQTGVAGNTIYF. The CDR3 nucleotides are TGCAGTGCTAGACAAACAGGGGTCGCCGGAAACACCATATATTTT. This rearrangement joins TRBV20-1 to TRBJ1-3; 7 bases fit TRBD1. CDR3 length equals 15 residues. Germline V CDR1 and CDR2: DFQATT, SNEGSKA (reference sequence). The V gene end was trimmed by 2 bases and the J gene end by 4 bases; junction bases not matched to a gene: 8.

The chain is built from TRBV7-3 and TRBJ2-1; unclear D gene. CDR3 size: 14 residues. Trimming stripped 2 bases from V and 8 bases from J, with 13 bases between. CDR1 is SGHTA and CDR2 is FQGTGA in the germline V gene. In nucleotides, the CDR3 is TGTGCCAGCAGCTTACAGCCTTCGAGCGATGAGCAGTTCTTC. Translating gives CASSLQPSSDEQFF.

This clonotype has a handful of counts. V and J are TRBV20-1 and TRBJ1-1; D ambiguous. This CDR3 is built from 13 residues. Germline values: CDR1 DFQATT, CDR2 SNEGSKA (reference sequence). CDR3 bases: TGCAGACCGATTGGACGGACGAACACTGAAGCTTTCTTT. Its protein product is CRPIGRTNTEAFF.

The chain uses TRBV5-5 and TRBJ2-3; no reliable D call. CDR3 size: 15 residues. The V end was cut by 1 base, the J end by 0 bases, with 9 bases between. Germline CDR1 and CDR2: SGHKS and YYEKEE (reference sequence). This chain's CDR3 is CASSLQATSTDTQYF. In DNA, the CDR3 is TGTGCCAGCAGCTTGCAAGCGACTAGCACAGATACGCAGTATTTT. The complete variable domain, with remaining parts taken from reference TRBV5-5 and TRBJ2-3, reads DAGVTQSPTHLIKTRGQQVTLRCSPISGHKSVSWYQQVLGQGPQFIFQYYEKEERGRGNFPDRFSARQFPNYSSELNVNALLLGDSALYLCASSLQATSTDTQYFGPGTRLTVL.

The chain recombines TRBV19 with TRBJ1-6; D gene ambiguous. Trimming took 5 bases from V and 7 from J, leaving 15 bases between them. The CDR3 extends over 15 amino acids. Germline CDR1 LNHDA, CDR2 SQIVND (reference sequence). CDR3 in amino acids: CASSPGSAYNSPLHF. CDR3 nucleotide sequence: TGTGCCAGTAGTCCCGGAAGTGCTTACAATTCACCCCTCCACTTT.

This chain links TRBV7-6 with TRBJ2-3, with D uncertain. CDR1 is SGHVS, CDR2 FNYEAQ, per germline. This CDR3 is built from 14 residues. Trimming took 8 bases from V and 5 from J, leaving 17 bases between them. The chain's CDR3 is CASAGKVWGDTQYF. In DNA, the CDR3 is TGTGCCAGCGCTGGAAAAGTTTGGGGAGATACGCAGTATTTT.

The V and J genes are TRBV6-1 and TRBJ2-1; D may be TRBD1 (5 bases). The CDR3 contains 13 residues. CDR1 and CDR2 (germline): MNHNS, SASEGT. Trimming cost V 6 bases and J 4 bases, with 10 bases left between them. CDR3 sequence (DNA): TGTGCCAGCAGAAGCACAGGTTACAATGAGCAGTTCTTC. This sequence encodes CASRSTGYNEQFF.

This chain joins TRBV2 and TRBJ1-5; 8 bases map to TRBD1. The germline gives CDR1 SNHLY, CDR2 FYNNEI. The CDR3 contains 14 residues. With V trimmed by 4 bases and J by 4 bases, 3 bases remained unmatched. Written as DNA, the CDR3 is TGTGCCAGCAGTGGTCAGGGGGCGAATCAGCCCCAGCATTTT. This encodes CASSGQGANQPQHF. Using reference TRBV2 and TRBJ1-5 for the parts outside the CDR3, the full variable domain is EPEVTQTPSHQVTQMGQEVILRCVPISNHLYFYWYRQILGQKVEFLVSFYNNEISEKSEIFDDQFSVERPDGSNFTLKIRSTKLEDSAMYFCASSGQGANQPQHFGDGTRLSIL.

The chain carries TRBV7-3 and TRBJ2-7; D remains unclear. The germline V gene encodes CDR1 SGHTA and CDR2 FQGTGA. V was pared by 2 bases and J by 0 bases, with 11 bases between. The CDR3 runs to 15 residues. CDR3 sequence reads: CASSLWPSVSYEQYF. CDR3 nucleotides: TGTGCCAGCAGCTTATGGCCCAGCGTCTCCTACGAGCAGTACTTC.

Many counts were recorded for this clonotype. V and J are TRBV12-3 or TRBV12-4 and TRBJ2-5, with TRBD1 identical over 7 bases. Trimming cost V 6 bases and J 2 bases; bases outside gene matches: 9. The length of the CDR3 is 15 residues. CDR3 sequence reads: CASRPSGTVQETQYF. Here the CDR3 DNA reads TGTGCCAGCAGACCCTCGGGGACAGTTCAAGAGACCCAGTACTTC.

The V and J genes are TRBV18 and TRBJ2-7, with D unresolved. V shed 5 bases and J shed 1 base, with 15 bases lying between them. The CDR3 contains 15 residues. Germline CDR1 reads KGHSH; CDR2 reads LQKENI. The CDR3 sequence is CASSGPAVGSYEQYF. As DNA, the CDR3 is TGTGCCAGCTCAGGTCCGGCGGTAGGATCCTACGAGCAGTACTTC. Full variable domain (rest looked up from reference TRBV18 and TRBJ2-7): NAGVMQNPRHLVRRRGQEARLRCSPMKGHSHVYWYRQLPEEGLKFMVYLQKENIIDESGMPKERFSAEFPKEGPSILRIQQVVRGDSAAYFCASSGPAVGSYEQYFGPGTRLTVT.

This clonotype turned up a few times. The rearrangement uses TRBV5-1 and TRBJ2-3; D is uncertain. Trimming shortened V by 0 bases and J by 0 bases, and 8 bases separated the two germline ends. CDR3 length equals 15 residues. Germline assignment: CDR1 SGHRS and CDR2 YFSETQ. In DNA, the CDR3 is TGCGCCAGCAGCTTGGGCCAGACCAGCACAGATACGCAGTATTTT. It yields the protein CASSLGQTSTDTQYF. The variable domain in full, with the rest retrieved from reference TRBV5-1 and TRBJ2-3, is KAGVTQTPRYLIKTRGQQVTLSCSPISGHRSVSWYQQTPGQGLQFLFEYFSETQRNKGNFPGRFSGRQFSNSRSEMNVSTLELGDSALYLCASSLGQTSTDTQYFGPGTRLTVL.

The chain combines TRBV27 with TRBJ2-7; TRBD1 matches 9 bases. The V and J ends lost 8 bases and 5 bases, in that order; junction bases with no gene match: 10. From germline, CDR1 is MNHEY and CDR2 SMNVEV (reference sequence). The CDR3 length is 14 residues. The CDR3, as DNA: TGTGCCAGCGGAGATCCGGGACAGGGAAACGAGCAGTACTTC. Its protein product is CASGDPGQGNEQYF.